This T cell receptor (beta chain) was found in a study of T cells after yellow fever vaccination. Study conclusions and caveats: Overall, a small share of clonotypes was seen in both CD4 and CD8 compartments.

Generation of TCR cDNA used 5'RACE template switching (which added a universal primer site and UMIs). TCRdb re-derived calls from the 5' RACE reads in MiXCR, one entry per CDR3 protein. The data show around 100,000 distinct CDR3 sequences, approximately 5.5% seen once. Trimming removed 5 bases from V and 0 bases from J; junction bases left unmatched: 7. There are 17 residues in the CDR3. In germline, CDR1 is SGHTA, CDR2 FQGNSA. Concerning this clonotype itself: Its antigen is not known.

This rearrangement joins TRBV7-2 to TRBJ2-5; TRBD2 aligns across 12 bases. The receptor comes from a man between 18 and 35 years old who received the YFV17D yellow fever vaccine. Here the sequenced sample was CD8+ T cells sorted from PBMCs, taken 10 days after the yellow fever booster vaccination. CDR3 in amino acids: CASSPISSGGDQETQYF. In nucleotides, the CDR3 is TGTGCCAGCAGCCCAATCTCTAGCGGGGGGGACCAAGAGACCCAGTACTTC.